This TCR beta chain was recorded in a study of patients and donors after allogeneic stem cell transplantation. V was cut by 0 bases and J by 1 base, with 11 bases left in between. CDR3 length: 15 residues. Germline V gene data show CDR1 as SGHRS and CDR2 as YFSETQ. TCRdb analysed the RT-PCR reads with MiXCR anew, one entry per CDR3 protein. The sample shows 900,000 to 1,000,000 distinct CDR3 sequences, about a sixth of them seen only once. This clonotype occurred many times. This clonotype was sampled from a human donor who was either an allogeneic HSCT recipient or a stem cell or donor lymphocyte infusion donor (not recorded which). It is not recorded whose cells these are; they may come from a transplant donor. The chain uses TRBV5-1 and TRBJ2-7; D remains unclear. The sequencing input was blood, either unsorted or a sorted T cell fraction (not recorded which). In DNA, the CDR3 is TGCGCCAGCAGCTTGGATGGCGGTACGTCCTACGAGCAGTACTTC. It codes for CASSLDGGTSYEQYF.